Listed below are T cell receptor beta chains from one sample, sequenced in a study of blood T cells in healthy people across ages. TCRdb re-called the 5' RACE reads through MiXCR, storing one row per CDR3 protein. The table has approximately 810,000 distinct CDR3 sequences, 35% to 40% seen once. The sequenced sample consisted of blood. These TCRs come from a man aged 18 to 30 in good health. CDR3s include the opening cysteine and the closing phenylalanine or tryptophan. Fields, in order: J gene, D gene, clone size, V gene, CDR3 DNA, CDR3 protein. The D gene is left open where the match is weak. Not every row has a clone size; where given, it reads once, few, many or a size class.

j_call: TRBJ2-7; d_call: .; clone_size: .; v_call: TRBV7-2; cdr3_nt: TGTGCTAGCAGCCCGGGGGGCTACAATGAGCAGTACTTC; cdr3_aa: CASSPGGYNEQYF
j_call: TRBJ1-2; d_call: TRBD1; clone_size: .; v_call: TRBV11-2; cdr3_nt: TGTGCCAGCAGCCTGACGACAGGGTCGGCGGGCTACACCTTC; cdr3_aa: CASSLTTGSAGYTF
j_call: TRBJ2-2; d_call: .; clone_size: .; v_call: TRBV6-1; cdr3_nt: TGTGCCAGCCGCCCCGACCCATACACCGGGGAGCTGTTTTTT; cdr3_aa: CASRPDPYTGELFF
j_call: TRBJ2-5; d_call: .; clone_size: .; v_call: TRBV7-8; cdr3_nt: TGTGCCAGCAGCTTAGCGTACTGGGGGGGGGCGCTTGAAGAGACCCAGTACTTC; cdr3_aa: CASSLAYWGGALEETQYF
j_call: TRBJ2-3; d_call: .; clone_size: .; v_call: TRBV7-3; cdr3_nt: TGTGCCAGCAGCTTAACCAATAGGGCCACAGATACGCAGTATTTT; cdr3_aa: CASSLTNRATDTQYF
j_call: TRBJ1-1; d_call: .; clone_size: many; v_call: TRBV12-3/TRBV12-4; cdr3_nt: TGTGCCAGCAGTTTTGGGGGGACCACTGAAGCTTTCTTT; cdr3_aa: CASSFGGTTEAFF
j_call: TRBJ2-3; d_call: TRBD2; clone_size: few; v_call: TRBV20-1; cdr3_nt: TGCAGTGCTACATTCGGGGTAGCGGGGGGCACAGATACGCAGTATTTT; cdr3_aa: CSATFGVAGGTDTQYF
j_call: TRBJ1-2; d_call: TRBD1; clone_size: few; v_call: TRBV7-2; cdr3_nt: TGTGCCAGCAGCTTAGTACCCTCGACAGGGGGAGGGTATGGCTACACCTTC; cdr3_aa: CASSLVPSTGGGYGYTF
j_call: TRBJ2-2; d_call: .; clone_size: .; v_call: TRBV3-1; cdr3_nt: TGTGCCGGCAGATCCGGGACTCTTAACACCGGGGAGCTGTTTTTT; cdr3_aa: CAGRSGTLNTGELFF
j_call: TRBJ1-2; d_call: .; clone_size: few; v_call: TRBV20-1; cdr3_nt: TGCAGTGCTAGCGCTCTTAGCCGGGGGGGGGCGTTCGGCTACACCTTC; cdr3_aa: CSASALSRGGAFGYTF
j_call: TRBJ2-2; d_call: TRBD1; clone_size: .; v_call: TRBV5-1; cdr3_nt: TGCGCCAGCAGCCTTAATCCGGGACAGGGAAACACCGGGGAGCTGTTTTTT; cdr3_aa: CASSLNPGQGNTGELFF
j_call: TRBJ2-3; d_call: .; clone_size: .; v_call: TRBV9; cdr3_nt: TGTGCCAGCAGCGTCCCAGGGGTCGCGGATACGCAGTATTTT; cdr3_aa: CASSVPGVADTQYF
j_call: TRBJ2-3; d_call: TRBD1; clone_size: once; v_call: TRBV11-2; cdr3_nt: TGTGCCAGCAGAGGGACAGGGGCCGCGAGTAGCACAGATACGCAGTATTTT; cdr3_aa: CASRGTGAASSTDTQYF
j_call: TRBJ1-1; d_call: TRBD1; clone_size: few; v_call: TRBV3-1; cdr3_nt: TGTGCCAGCAGCCAGACAACAGGGGGGGGCACTGAAGCTTTCTTT; cdr3_aa: CASSQTTGGGTEAFF
j_call: TRBJ2-7; d_call: .; clone_size: .; v_call: TRBV29-1; cdr3_nt: TGCAGCGTAGCCACTGGCTACGAGCAGTACTTC; cdr3_aa: CSVATGYEQYF
j_call: TRBJ2-5; d_call: .; clone_size: many; v_call: TRBV3-1; cdr3_nt: TGTGCCAGCAGCCAAGATAAAGGGTTTGAGACCCAGTACTTC; cdr3_aa: CASSQDKGFETQYF
j_call: TRBJ2-3; d_call: TRBD2; clone_size: few; v_call: TRBV12-3/TRBV12-4; cdr3_nt: TGTGCCAGCAACAAAGCGGGGGGGGAACAAGATACGCAGTATTTT; cdr3_aa: CASNKAGGEQDTQYF
j_call: TRBJ2-1; d_call: TRBD2; clone_size: few; v_call: TRBV20-1; cdr3_nt: TGCAGTGCTAGAGAGCGACTAGCGGGGGCTTATGAGCAGTTCTTC; cdr3_aa: CSARERLAGAYEQFF
j_call: TRBJ1-2; d_call: .; clone_size: many; v_call: TRBV6-6; cdr3_nt: TGTGCCAGCACTTGGACACAGGAAAACTATGGCTACACCTTC; cdr3_aa: CASTWTQENYGYTF
j_call: TRBJ2-5; d_call: .; clone_size: few; v_call: TRBV24-1; cdr3_nt: TGTGCCACCACGGCGGCCTATGGCGAGACCCAGTACTTC; cdr3_aa: CATTAAYGETQYF
j_call: TRBJ1-3; d_call: .; clone_size: few; v_call: TRBV4-3; cdr3_nt: TGCGCCAGCAGCCAAGGACAGAGCTCTGGAAACACCATATATTTT; cdr3_aa: CASSQGQSSGNTIYF
j_call: TRBJ1-5; d_call: .; clone_size: .; v_call: TRBV20-1; cdr3_nt: TGCAGTGCTAGCAGGGGTACGTTTAGTGGCAATCAGCCCCAGCATTTT; cdr3_aa: CSASRGTFSGNQPQHF
j_call: TRBJ2-1; d_call: TRBD2; clone_size: .; v_call: TRBV4-1; cdr3_nt: TGCGCCAGCAGCCAGGAAACGGGGGGTATAAATGAGCAGTTCTTC; cdr3_aa: CASSQETGGINEQFF
j_call: TRBJ2-7; d_call: .; clone_size: .; v_call: TRBV12-3/TRBV12-4; cdr3_nt: TGTGCCAACAGCCGAGGAGGTTCCTACGGGCAGTACTTC; cdr3_aa: CANSRGGSYGQYF
j_call: TRBJ2-3; d_call: .; clone_size: .; v_call: TRBV25-1; cdr3_nt: TGTGCCAGCAAAGGACACACATCAGATACGCAGTATTTT; cdr3_aa: CASKGHTSDTQYF
j_call: TRBJ2-2; d_call: TRBD1; clone_size: few; v_call: TRBV7-7; cdr3_nt: TGTGCTAGCGGACAGGGAGGCGGGATTCCCGGGGAGCTGTTTTTT; cdr3_aa: CASGQGGGIPGELFF